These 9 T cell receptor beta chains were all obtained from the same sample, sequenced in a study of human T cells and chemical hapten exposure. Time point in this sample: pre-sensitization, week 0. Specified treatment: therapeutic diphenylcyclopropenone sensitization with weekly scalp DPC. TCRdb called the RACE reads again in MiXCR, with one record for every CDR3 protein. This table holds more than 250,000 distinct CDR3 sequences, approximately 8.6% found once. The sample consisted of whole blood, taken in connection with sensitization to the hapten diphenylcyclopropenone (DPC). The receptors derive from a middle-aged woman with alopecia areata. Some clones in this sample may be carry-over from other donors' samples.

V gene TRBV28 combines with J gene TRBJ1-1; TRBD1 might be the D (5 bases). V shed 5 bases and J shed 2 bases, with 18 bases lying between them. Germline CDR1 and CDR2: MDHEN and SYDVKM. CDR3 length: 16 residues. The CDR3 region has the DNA TGTGCCAGCAGTCCGAGCCGGGGACGGAGAAACACTGAAGCTTTCTTT. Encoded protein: CASSPSRGRRNTEAFF. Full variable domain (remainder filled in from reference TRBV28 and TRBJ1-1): DVKVTQSSRYLVKRTGEKVFLECVQDMDHENMFWYRQDPGLGLRLIYFSYDVKMKEKGDIPEGYSVSREKKERFSLILESASTNQTSMYLCASSPSRGRRNTEAFFGQGTRLTVV.

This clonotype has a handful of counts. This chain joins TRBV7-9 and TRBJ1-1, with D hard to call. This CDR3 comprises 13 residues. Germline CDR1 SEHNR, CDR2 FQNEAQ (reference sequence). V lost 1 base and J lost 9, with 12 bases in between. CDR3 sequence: CASSLGERVKAFF. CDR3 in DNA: TGTGCCAGCAGCTTAGGGGAGAGGGTAAAAGCTTTCTTT.

CDR3: CASSPIIGQQETQYF. CDR3 bases: TGTGCCAGCAGCCCTATAATCGGGCAGCAAGAGACCCAGTACTTC. The chain employs TRBV11-2 and TRBJ2-5; D gene unclear. Trimming shortened V by 5 bases and J by 2 bases, and 15 bases separated the two germline ends. The CDR3 has 15 amino acids. Germline assignment: CDR1 SGHAT and CDR2 FQNNGV.

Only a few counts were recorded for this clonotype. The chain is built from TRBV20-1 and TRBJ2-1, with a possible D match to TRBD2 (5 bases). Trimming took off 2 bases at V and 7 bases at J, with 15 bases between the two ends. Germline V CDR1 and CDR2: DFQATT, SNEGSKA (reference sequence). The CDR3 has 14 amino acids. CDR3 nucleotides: TGCAGTGCTAGACCAGGCGCAGGAGGAAATGAGCAGTTCTTC. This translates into CSARPGAGGNEQFF.

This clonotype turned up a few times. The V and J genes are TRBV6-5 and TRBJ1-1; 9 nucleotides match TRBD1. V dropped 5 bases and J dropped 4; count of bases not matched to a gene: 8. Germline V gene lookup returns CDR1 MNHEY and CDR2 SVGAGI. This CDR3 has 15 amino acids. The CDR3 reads CASSGQGSQGTEAFF. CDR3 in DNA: TGTGCCAGCAGTGGACAGGGGTCTCAGGGCACTGAAGCTTTCTTT.

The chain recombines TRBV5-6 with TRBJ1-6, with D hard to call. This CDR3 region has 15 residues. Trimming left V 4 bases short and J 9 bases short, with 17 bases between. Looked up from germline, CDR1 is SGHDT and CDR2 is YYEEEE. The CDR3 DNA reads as TGTGCCAGCAGCACCCGGGCCACAGTTTCTTCACCCCTCCACTTT. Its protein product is CASSTRATVSSPLHF.

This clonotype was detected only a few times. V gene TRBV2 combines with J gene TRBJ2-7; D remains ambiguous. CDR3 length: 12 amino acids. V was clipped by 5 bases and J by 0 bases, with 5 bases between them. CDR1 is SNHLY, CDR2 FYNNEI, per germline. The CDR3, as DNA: TGTGCCAGCAGTCAGGACTCCTACGAGCAGTACTTC. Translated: CASSQDSYEQYF. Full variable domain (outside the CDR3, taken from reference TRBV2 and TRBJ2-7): EPEVTQTPSHQVTQMGQEVILRCVPISNHLYFYWYRQILGQKVEFLVSFYNNEISEKSEIFDDQFSVERPDGSNFTLKIRSTKLEDSAMYFCASSQDSYEQYFGPGTRLTVT.

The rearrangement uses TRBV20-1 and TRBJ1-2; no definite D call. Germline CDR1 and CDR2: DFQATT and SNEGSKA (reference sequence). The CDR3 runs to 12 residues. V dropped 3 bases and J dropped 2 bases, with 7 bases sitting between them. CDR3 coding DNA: TGCAGTGCTAGTACAAGGAACTATGGCTACACCTTC. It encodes CSASTRNYGYTF.

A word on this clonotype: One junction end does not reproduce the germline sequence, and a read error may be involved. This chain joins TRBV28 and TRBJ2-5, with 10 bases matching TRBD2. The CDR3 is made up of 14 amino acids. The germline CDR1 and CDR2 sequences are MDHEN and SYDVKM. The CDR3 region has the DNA TGTGCCAGCAGTTCTAGCGGGAGCCTAGAGAACCAGTACTTC. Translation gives CASSSSGSLENQYF. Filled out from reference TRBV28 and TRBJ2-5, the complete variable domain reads DVKVTQSSRYLVKRTGEKVFLECVQDMDHENMFWYRQDPGLGLRLIYFSYDVKMKEKGDIPEGYSVSREKKERFSLILESASTNQTSMYLCASSSSGSLENQYFGPGTRLLVL.